Shown below are 20 T cell receptor beta chains from a single sample sequenced in a study of Ad26.COV2.S vaccination and SARS-CoV-2 variants. The sample's treatment: some 19 received Ad26.COV2.S at low or high dose, single or two shots; 5 received placebo; per-sample allocation not given. Day 63 following the first vaccine or placebo injection was when the samples were taken. Generated by immunoSEQ multiplex PCR, the TCRdb table keeps only in-frame clones and is missing some. Among a few hundred thousand clones listed, 80% to 90% were seen once. The sample here was peripheral blood, taken in a trial of Ad26.COV2.S vaccine versus placebo. Receptors were obtained from a person between 18 and 65 years old who received the Ad26.COV2.S COVID-19 vaccine or a placebo.

The rearrangement joins TRBV7-3 to TRBJ2-1; 11 bases are a match to TRBD2. J gave up 7 bases and V 5 bases, and 7 bases lay outside the gene matches. The germline gives CDR1 SGHTA, CDR2 FQGTGA. This CDR3 is 15 amino acids long. DNA for the CDR3: TGTGCCAGCAGCGTAGCGGGGGGGCCTAGTAATGAGCAGTTCTTC. Its protein is CASSVAGGPSNEQFF. Using reference TRBV7-3 and TRBJ2-1 for the parts outside the CDR3, the full variable domain is GAGVSQTPSNKVTEKGKYVELRCDPISGHTALYWYRQSLGQGPEFLIYFQGTGAADDSGLPNDRFFAVRPEGSVSTLKIQRTERGDSAVYLCASSVAGGPSNEQFFGPGTRLTVL.

The chain uses TRBV4-1 and TRBJ1-4; 9 bases align to TRBD1. The CDR3 is 15 residues long. CDR1 and CDR2 (germline): MGHRA, YSYEKL. V shed 3 bases and J 8 bases; nucleotides not matched to a gene: 7. CDR3 amino acids: CASSHGQGMEEKLFF. The DNA of the CDR3 is TGCGCCAGCAGCCACGGACAGGGGATGGAGGAAAAACTGTTTTTT.

CDR3 loop: CASSTRTGVPEAFF. Here the CDR3 DNA reads TGCGCCAGCAGCACACGGACGGGAGTACCTGAAGCTTTCTTT. The chain links TRBV5-1 to TRBJ1-1; D is unresolved. V was cut by 4 bases and J by 6 bases, with 16 bases left in between. This CDR3 is 14 amino acids long. Germline V lookup: CDR1 SGHRS, CDR2 YFSETQ.

The gene calls are TRBV9 and TRBJ2-3; 7 bases are shared with TRBD2. CDR3 length: 16 amino acids. The germline V gene encodes CDR1 SGDLS and CDR2 YYNGEE. J was trimmed by 0 bases and V by 3 bases; bases with no gene match: 7. CDR3 protein: CASSGGGLPSTDTQYF. In nucleotides, the CDR3 is TGTGCCAGCAGCGGTGGGGGACTACCTAGCACAGATACGCAGTATTTT.

The J gene is TRBJ2-3, the V gene TRBV15; D ambiguous. Trimming stripped 0 bases from V and 4 bases from J, with 14 bases between. This CDR3 is built from 16 residues. The germline CDR1 and CDR2 sequences are LNHNV and YYDKDF (reference sequence). The CDR3 is CATSRDSQGSPDTQYF. CDR3 in DNA: TGTGCCACCAGCAGAGATAGTCAAGGCTCGCCAGATACGCAGTATTTT. Supplemented by reference TRBV15 and TRBJ2-3, the full variable domain reads DAMVIQNPRYQVTQFGKPVTLSCSQTLNHNVMYWYQQKSSQAPKLLFHYYDKDFNNEADTPDNFQSRRPNTSFCFLDIRSPGLGDTAMYLCATSRDSQGSPDTQYFGPGTRLTVL.

This clone was seen once. The chain combines TRBV6-5 with TRBJ1-1; weak D call: TRBD1 (6 bases). The V end lost 11 bases, the J end lost 1 base, and 14 bases lay between the germline ends. The CDR3 is made up of 13 amino acids. The germline CDR1 and CDR2 sequences are MNHEY and SVGAGI. CDR3: CAGRLGANTEAFF. The CDR3 region has the DNA TGTGCCGGACGGCTGGGGGCGAACACTGAAGCTTTCTTT.

This chain joins TRBV9 and TRBJ2-1, with 8 bases lining up with TRBD2. V was pared by 4 bases and J by 0 bases, with 9 bases of the junction left unmatched. CDR3 length: 17 amino acids. Per germline, CDR1 SGDLS and CDR2 YYNGEE. CDR3 sequence: CASSTTGGQSSYNEQFF. The CDR3 nucleotides read TGTGCCAGCAGCACAACGGGGGGGCAGAGCTCCTACAATGAGCAGTTCTTC.

This sequence joins TRBV29-1 and TRBJ1-1; D uncertain. The V end was cut by 5 bases, the J end by 1 base, with 11 bases between. The CDR3 runs to 13 residues. Germline CDR1 SQVTM, CDR2 ANQGSEA. The DNA for the CDR3 is TGCAGCGTTTCTTTGACAAAGAACACTGAAGCTTTCTTT. Protein product: CSVSLTKNTEAFF.

The chain links TRBV9 to TRBJ2-5; 8 nucleotides line up with TRBD2. This CDR3 spans 15 amino acids. V lost 0 bases, J lost 5 bases, and 6 bases stayed unmatched. Germline CDR1 reads SGDLS; CDR2 reads YYNGEE. The CDR3 is CASSVGGSGVETQYF. The CDR3 DNA reads as TGTGCCAGCAGCGTAGGTGGTAGCGGGGTGGAGACCCAGTACTTC.

This clone showed up just once. Germline and junction disagree at one end, which may indicate a read error. In DNA form, the CDR3 reads TGCAGCGTAGAAGGGAATTTCTACGAGCAGTACTTC. Translation gives CSVEGNFYEQYF. The chain is built from TRBV29-1 and TRBJ2-7; D is unclear. The length of the CDR3 is 12 residues. Germline CDR1 and CDR2: SQVTM and ANQGSEA.

V is TRBV7-2 and J is TRBJ2-5; 12 bases match TRBD2. This CDR3 contains 16 residues. From germline, CDR1 is SGHTA and CDR2 FQGNSA. Losses at the gene ends were 2 bases for V and 5 bases for J; bases not matched to a gene: 6. The CDR3 reads CASSLKLAGGRETQYF. The CDR3 DNA follows: TGTGCCAGCAGCTTAAAGCTAGCGGGGGGGCGTGAGACCCAGTACTTC.

The chain combines TRBV4-3 with TRBJ1-6; the D gene is possibly TRBD1 (6 bases). The germline V gene has CDR1 LGHNA and CDR2 YSLEER. Trimming shortened V by 0 bases and J by 7 bases, and 13 bases separated the two germline ends. The CDR3 loop spans 16 amino acids. CDR3 sequence reads: CASSQDREGVNSPLHF. The CDR3 region has the DNA TGCGCCAGCAGCCAAGATAGGGAGGGGGTGAATTCACCCCTCCACTTT.

The chain links TRBV7-9 to TRBJ1-5; D not resolved. Per the germline V gene, CDR1 is SEHNR and CDR2 is FQNEAQ (reference sequence). The CDR3 loop spans 12 amino acids. V lost 1 base and J 5 bases, leaving 3 bases between the germline ends. The CDR3 region has the DNA TGTGCCAGCAGCTTAGATGATCAGCCCCAGCATTTT. Translating it yields CASSLDDQPQHF.

This chain connects TRBV7-9 to TRBJ1-1, with no clear D. Germline loops: CDR1 SEHNR, CDR2 FQNEAQ (reference sequence). The CDR3 has 15 amino acids. V dropped 0 bases and J dropped 0 bases, with 8 bases sitting between them. The CDR3 loop is CASSLAPGLNTEAFF. For the CDR3, the DNA is TGTGCCAGCAGCTTAGCGCCAGGCCTGAACACTGAAGCTTTCTTT. The variable domain in full, with the rest retrieved from reference TRBV7-9 and TRBJ1-1, is DTGVSQNPRHKITKRGQNVTFRCDPISEHNRLYWYRQTLGQGPEFLTYFQNEAQLEKSRLLSDRFSAERPKGSFSTLEIQRTEQGDSAMYLCASSLAPGLNTEAFFGQGTRLTVV.

This chain joins TRBV5-4 and TRBJ2-5; D remains unclear. The CDR3 is 11 residues long. V was trimmed by 2 bases and J by 1 base, leaving 0 bases between them. Per the germline V gene, CDR1 is SGHNT and CDR2 is YYREEE (reference sequence). Here the CDR3 DNA reads TGTGCCAGCAGCTTCCAAGAGACCCAGTACTTC. The encoded protein is CASSFQETQYF.

J is TRBJ2-5 and V is TRBV30; possible D gene TRBD1, 5 bases. Looked up from germline, CDR1 is GTSNPN and CDR2 is SVGIG (reference sequence). Trimming pared 0 bases from V and 4 bases from J, leaving 12 bases between. This CDR3 comprises 14 residues. Here the CDR3 reads CAWSVKGLGETQYF. The CDR3 DNA sequence: TGTGCCTGGAGTGTAAAGGGGTTAGGAGAGACCCAGTACTTC.

This chain uses TRBV27 with TRBJ1-4; D is unresolved. Per germline, CDR1 MNHEY and CDR2 SMNVEV (reference sequence). The CDR3 contains 14 residues. V was shortened by 5 bases and J by 4 bases, with 11 bases between the two germline ends. This chain's CDR3 is CASSPGSINEKLFF. CDR3 DNA sequence: TGTGCCAGCAGTCCCGGGTCTATTAATGAAAAACTGTTTTTT.

This clone was recorded a few times. The V call is TRBV7-2, the J call TRBJ2-1; 8 bases line up with TRBD2. After removal of 5 bases from V and 9 bases from J, the junction contained 12 bases not matched to a gene. The CDR3 runs 15 residues. From germline, CDR1 is SGHTA and CDR2 FQGNSA. The CDR3 reads CASSQRGGRDSEQFF. The CDR3 DNA sequence: TGTGCCAGCAGCCAACGGGGGGGCCGGGATAGTGAGCAGTTCTTC. The variable domain in full, completed from reference TRBV7-2 and TRBJ2-1, reads GAGVSQSPSNKVTEKGKDVELRCDPISGHTALYWYRQSLGQGLEFLIYFQGNSAPDKSGLPSDRFSAERTGGSVSTLTIQRTQQEDSAVYLCASSQRGGRDSEQFFGPGTRLTVL.

The rearrangement links TRBV5-4 to TRBJ2-2; D gene unclear. This CDR3 contains 13 residues. Germline CDR1 and CDR2: SGHNT and YYREEE (reference sequence). With 2 bases removed from V and 1 base from J, the gap between germline ends came to 3 bases. CDR3 nucleotides: TGTGCCAGCAGCTTCGGGAACACCGGGGAGCTGTTTTTT. The encoded protein is CASSFGNTGELFF.

Turning to this clone: The sample carries other DNA sequences with the same CDR3. The chain is built from TRBV5-1 and TRBJ2-1, with a weak D call TRBD1 (7 bases). The CDR3 runs 15 residues. V was pared by 4 bases and J by 3 bases, with 14 bases between. Germline CDR1 and CDR2: SGHRS and YFSETQ. CDR3 sequence reads: CASSLAGGGYNEQFF. The DNA of the CDR3 is TGCGCCAGCAGCCTGGCAGGGGGAGGCTACAATGAGCAGTTCTTC.